The source of this TCR beta chain is a study of OX40 agonist ivuxolimab in advanced cancers. Study-wide background: Enrolled patients in dose escalation had cancers that were hepatocellular carcinoma, melanoma, renal cell or head and neck cancer. Study-level points and caveats: In the expanded peripheral T cells, antigen specificity was never determined. Clones of CD4+ and CD8+ blood T cells grew by week 6 at doses of 0.1 to 3.0 mg/kg.

Using immunoSEQ multiplex PCR, the repertoire was profiled, and TCRdb retains in-frame clones only, with some absent. The sample has 15,000 to 25,000 clones, 83% seen once. A history of autoimmune disease or systemic immunosuppression excluded patients. In regard to this clone: Its antigen remains unknown.

Germline V gives CDR1 MNHNS, CDR2 SASEGT. The CDR3 is 12 amino acids. Trimming took off 8 bases at V and 3 bases at J, with 10 bases between the two ends. The specimen comprised CD4+ or CD8+ T cells sorted from blood, sampled in a trial of the OX40 agonist ivuxolimab. This sequence was found in an adult with an advanced solid tumor such as melanoma, head and neck, liver or kidney cancer. The J gene is TRBJ1-1, the V gene TRBV6-1; weak D call: TRBD1 (5 bases). CDR3 in amino acids: CASAGMDTEAFF. The CDR3 DNA sequence: TGTGCCAGCGCAGGGATGGACACTGAAGCTTTCTTT.